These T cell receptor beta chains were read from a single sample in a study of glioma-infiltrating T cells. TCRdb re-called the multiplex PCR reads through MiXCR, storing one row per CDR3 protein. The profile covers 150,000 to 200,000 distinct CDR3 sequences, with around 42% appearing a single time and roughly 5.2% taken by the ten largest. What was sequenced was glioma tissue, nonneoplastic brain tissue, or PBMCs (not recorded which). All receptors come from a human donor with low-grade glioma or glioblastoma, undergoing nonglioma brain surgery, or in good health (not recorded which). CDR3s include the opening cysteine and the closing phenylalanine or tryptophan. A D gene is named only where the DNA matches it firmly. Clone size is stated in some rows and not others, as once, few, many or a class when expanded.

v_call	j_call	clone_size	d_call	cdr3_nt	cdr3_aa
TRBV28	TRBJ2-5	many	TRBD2	TGTGCCAGCAGTTTCGGGACTAGCGGGGAAGAGACCCAGTACTTC	CASSFGTSGEETQYF
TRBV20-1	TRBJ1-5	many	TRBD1	TGCAGTGCTAGAGGACAGGGCGGTAGCAATCAGCCCCAGCATTTT	CSARGQGGSNQPQHF
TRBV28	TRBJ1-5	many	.	TGTGCCAGCAGTTTACCCCTAAATCAGCCCCAGCATTTT	CASSLPLNQPQHF
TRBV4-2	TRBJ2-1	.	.	TGTGCCAGCAGCCAAGTGAGAGGGGACGAATCCTACAATGAGCAGTTCTTC	CASSQVRGDESYNEQFF
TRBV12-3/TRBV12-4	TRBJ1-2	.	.	TGTGCCAGCACCCCTGACCTGGGGGGCTACACCTTC	CASTPDLGGYTF
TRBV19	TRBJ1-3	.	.	TGTGCCAGTAGTATTATCGATAGCTCTGTAAACACCATATATTTT	CASSIIDSSVNTIYF
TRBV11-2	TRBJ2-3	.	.	TGTGCCAGCAGCTTAGAACCGGGGCTCACGGATACGCAGTATTTT	CASSLEPGLTDTQYF
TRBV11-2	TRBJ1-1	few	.	TGTGCCAGCAGCCCCCTGCCAGAGAACACTGAAGCTTTCTTT	CASSPLPENTEAFF
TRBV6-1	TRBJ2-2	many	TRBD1	TGTGCCAGCGGGTCCGACACAGGGGAGCCCGGGGAGCTGTTTTTT	CASGSDTGEPGELFF
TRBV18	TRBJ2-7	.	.	TGTGCCAGCTCACCGGGCAATAGCTACGAGCAGTACTTC	CASSPGNSYEQYF
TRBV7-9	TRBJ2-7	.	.	TGTGCCAGCAGCTCCCCTACCGGTCAATACGAGCAGTACTTC	CASSSPTGQYEQYF
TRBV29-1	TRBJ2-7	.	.	TGCAGCGTCAGGGTGGGCTACGAGCAGTACTTC	CSVRVGYEQYF
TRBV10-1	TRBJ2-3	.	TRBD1	TGCGCCAGCAGTGATTCCCAGGGGGAAAAGACAGATACGCAGTATTTT	CASSDSQGEKTDTQYF
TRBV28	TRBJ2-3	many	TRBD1	TGTGCCACGTTGACAGGGGGAAGCACAGATACGCAGTATTTT	CATLTGGSTDTQYF
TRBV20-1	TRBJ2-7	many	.	TGCAGTGCTAGACAGGGCTCCTACGAGCAGTACTTC	CSARQGSYEQYF
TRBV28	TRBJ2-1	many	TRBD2	TGTGCCAGCAGTCCTAGCGGGCTAGGCTCCTACAATGAGCAGTTCTTC	CASSPSGLGSYNEQFF
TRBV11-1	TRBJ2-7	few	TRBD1	TGTGCCAGCAGCGCCCTGGCAGGGGGCGGCTACGAGCAGTACTTC	CASSALAGGGYEQYF
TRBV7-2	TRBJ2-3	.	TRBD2	TGTGCCAGCAGCTTAAGCGGGACGGACACAGATACGCAGTATTTT	CASSLSGTDTDTQYF
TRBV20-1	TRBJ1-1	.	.	TGCAGTGCTAAGTGGGCTTCAGCGGGCACTGAAGCTTTCTTC	CSAKWASAGTEAFF
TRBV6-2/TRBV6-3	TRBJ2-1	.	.	TGTGCCAGAAGTTATGGACAGAGAGATGAGCAGTTCTTC	CARSYGQRDEQFF
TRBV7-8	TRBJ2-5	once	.	TGTGCCAGCAGATCGGTGGGAGAGACCCAGTACTTC	CASRSVGETQYF
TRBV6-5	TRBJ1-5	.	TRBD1	TGTGCCAGCAGTCGCAGGGGGAACGGTCAGCCCCAGCATTTT	CASSRRGNGQPQHF
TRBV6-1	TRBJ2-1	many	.	TGTGCCAGCAGTCTTACTAGTTATGAGCAGTTCTTC	CASSLTSYEQFF
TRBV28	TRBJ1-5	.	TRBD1	TGTGCCAGCAGATCAGAAGGGACAGGAGGCAATCAGCCGCAGCATTTT	CASRSEGTGGNQPQHF
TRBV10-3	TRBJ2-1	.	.	TGTGCCATCAGTGACATTACAGGGAAAGGCTACAATGAGCAGTTCTTC	CAISDITGKGYNEQFF
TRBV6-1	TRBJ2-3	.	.	TGTGCCGGCAGTGAAAATTTGGGCCGAAGCAAAGATACGCAGTATTTT	CAGSENLGRSKDTQYF
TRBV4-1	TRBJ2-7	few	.	TGCGCCAGCAGCCCCGGGACCGCCGCGCCCTACGAGCAGTACTTC	CASSPGTAAPYEQYF
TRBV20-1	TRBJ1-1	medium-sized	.	TGCAGTGCTAAGGGTCTTCAAGGGACTGAAGCTTTCTTT	CSAKGLQGTEAFF
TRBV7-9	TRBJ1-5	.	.	TGTGCCAGCAGCTCAGGGGCCTATCAGCCCCAGCATTTT	CASSSGAYQPQHF
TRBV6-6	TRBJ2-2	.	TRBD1	TGTGCCAGCAGCGTTGACAGGGTGGCCACCGGGGAGCTGTTTTTT	CASSVDRVATGELFF
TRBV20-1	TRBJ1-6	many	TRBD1	TGCAGTGCTAGAGATCGGGGCAGGGGGCTTACCTCCTATAATTCACCCCTCCACTTT	CSARDRGRGLTSYNSPLHF
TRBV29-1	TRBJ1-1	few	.	TGCAGCGTTATTAGGCCCCTGGACACTGAAGCTTTCTTT	CSVIRPLDTEAFF
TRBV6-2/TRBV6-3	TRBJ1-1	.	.	TGTGCCAGAAGCAAAACTTCGAACACTGAAGCTTTCTTC	CARSKTSNTEAFF
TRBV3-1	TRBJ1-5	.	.	TGTGCCAGCAGCCAAGATGTCGTCCTGGGACAGCCCCAGCATTTT	CASSQDVVLGQPQHF
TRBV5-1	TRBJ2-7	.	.	TGCGCCAGCAGCTTGGAATCGGGTGCCCAGTACTTC	CASSLESGAQYF
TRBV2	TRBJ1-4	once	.	TGTGCCAACAGTGAAAACAGCATTGGGGAAAAACTGTTTTTT	CANSENSIGEKLFF
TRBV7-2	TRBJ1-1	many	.	TGTGCCAGCAGCTCCCCCGTGAGGGAGGAAGCTTTCTTT	CASSSPVREEAFF
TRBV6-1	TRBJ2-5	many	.	TGTGCCCCCGGCCGAAATCAAGAGACCCAGTACTTC	CAPGRNQETQYF
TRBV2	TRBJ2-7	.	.	TGTGCCAGCAGGACTGGTCTAGACCCATTTTACGAGCAGTACTTC	CASRTGLDPFYEQYF
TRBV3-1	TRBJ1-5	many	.	TGTGCCAGCAGCCAAGACCCGTTCAATCAGCCCCAGCATTTT	CASSQDPFNQPQHF
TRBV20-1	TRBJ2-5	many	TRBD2	TGCAGTGCTAGACCGACTAGCGGGAGTACGGGGACCCAGTACTTC	CSARPTSGSTGTQYF